The entry below describes one TCR beta chain. This sample stems from a study of T-cell reconstitution after alpha-beta-depleted transplantation in children. TCRbeta library preparation incorporated unique molecular identifiers. TCRdb recomputed calls from the PCR reads with MiXCR, one row per CDR3 protein. The sample includes about 610,000 distinct CDR3 sequences, over 9.5% seen only once; the top ten take roughly 3.9%. The specimen comprised PBMCs from the stem cell graft donor, sampled from the stem cell graft. This TCR came from a human donor who donated a stem cell graft to a child with acute myeloid leukemia.

The CDR3 reads CAISGRTGEETQYF. The CDR3 DNA reads as TGTGCCATCAGTGGTCGGACAGGGGAAGAGACCCAGTACTTC. The genes are TRBV10-3 and TRBJ2-5, with 9 bases identical to TRBD1. The CDR3 is 14 amino acids. Germline V gene lookup returns CDR1 ENHRY and CDR2 SYGVKD. V lost 4 bases and J lost 3; bases outside the gene matches: 3.